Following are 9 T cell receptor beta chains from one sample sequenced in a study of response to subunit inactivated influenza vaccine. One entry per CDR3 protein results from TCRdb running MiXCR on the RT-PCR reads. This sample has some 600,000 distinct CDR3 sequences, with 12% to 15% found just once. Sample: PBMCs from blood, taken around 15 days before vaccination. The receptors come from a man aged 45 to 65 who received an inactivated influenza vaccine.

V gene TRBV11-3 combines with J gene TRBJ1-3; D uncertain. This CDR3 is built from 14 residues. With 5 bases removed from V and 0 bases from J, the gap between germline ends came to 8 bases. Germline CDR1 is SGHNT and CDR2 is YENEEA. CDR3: CASSRGFSGNTIYF. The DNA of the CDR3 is TGTGCCAGCAGCCGGGGATTCTCTGGAAACACCATATATTTT.

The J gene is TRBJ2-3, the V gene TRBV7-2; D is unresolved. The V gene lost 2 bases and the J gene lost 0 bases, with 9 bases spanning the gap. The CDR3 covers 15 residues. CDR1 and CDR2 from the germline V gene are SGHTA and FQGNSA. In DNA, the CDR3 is TGTGCCAGCAGCTTAATGGTTACTAGCACAGATACGCAGTATTTT. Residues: CASSLMVTSTDTQYF.

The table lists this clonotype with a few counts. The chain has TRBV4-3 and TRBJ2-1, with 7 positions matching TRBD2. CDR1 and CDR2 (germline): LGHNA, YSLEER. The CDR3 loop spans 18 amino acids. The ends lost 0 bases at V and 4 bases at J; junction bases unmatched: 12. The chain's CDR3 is CASSQEQTRRLAYNEQFF. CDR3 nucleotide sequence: TGCGCCAGCAGCCAAGAACAGACCCGGAGACTAGCTTACAATGAGCAGTTCTTC.

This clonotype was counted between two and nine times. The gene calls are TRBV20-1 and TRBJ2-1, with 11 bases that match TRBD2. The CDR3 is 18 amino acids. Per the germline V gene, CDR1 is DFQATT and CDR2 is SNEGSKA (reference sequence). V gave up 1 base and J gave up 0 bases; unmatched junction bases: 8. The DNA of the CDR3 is TGCAGTGCTAGAGTTCTAGCGGGGGGACTAAGCTCCTACAATGAGCAGTTCTTC. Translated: CSARVLAGGLSSYNEQFF.

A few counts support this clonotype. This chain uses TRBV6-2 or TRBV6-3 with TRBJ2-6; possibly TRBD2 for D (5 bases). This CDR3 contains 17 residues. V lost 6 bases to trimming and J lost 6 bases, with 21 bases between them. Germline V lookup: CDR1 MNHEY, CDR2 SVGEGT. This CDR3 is CASRTLSRGLLANVLTF. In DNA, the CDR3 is TGTGCCAGCAGGACCTTGTCACGGGGTTTATTGGCCAACGTCCTGACTTTC.

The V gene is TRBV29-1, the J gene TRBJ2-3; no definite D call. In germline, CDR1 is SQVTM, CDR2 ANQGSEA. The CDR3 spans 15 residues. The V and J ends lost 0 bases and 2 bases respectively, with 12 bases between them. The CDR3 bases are TGCAGCGTTGAAGATCGGGCCAGAACCACAGATACGCAGTATTTT. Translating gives CSVEDRARTTDTQYF.

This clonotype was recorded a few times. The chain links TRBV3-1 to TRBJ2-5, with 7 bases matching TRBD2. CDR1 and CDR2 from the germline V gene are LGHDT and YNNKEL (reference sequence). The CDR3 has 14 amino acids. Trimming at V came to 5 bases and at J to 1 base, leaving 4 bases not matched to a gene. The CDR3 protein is CASSARTSQETQYF. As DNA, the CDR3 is TGTGCCAGCAGCGCCCGGACTAGCCAAGAGACCCAGTACTTC.

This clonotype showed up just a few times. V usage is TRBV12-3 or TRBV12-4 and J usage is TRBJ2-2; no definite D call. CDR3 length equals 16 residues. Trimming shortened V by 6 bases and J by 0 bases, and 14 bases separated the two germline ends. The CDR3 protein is CASREGMPANTGELFF. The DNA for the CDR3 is TGTGCCAGCAGGGAAGGCATGCCCGCGAACACCGGGGAGCTGTTTTTT.

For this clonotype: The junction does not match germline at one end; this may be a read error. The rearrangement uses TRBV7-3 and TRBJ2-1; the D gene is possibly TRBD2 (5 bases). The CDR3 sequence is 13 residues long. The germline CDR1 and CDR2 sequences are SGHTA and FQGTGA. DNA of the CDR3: TGTGCCAGCAGCTTTATCACTAGTCATGAGCAGTCCTTC. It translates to CASSFITSHEQSF. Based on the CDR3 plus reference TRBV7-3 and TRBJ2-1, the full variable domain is GAGVSQTPSNKVTEKGKYVELRCDPISGHTALYWYRQSLGQGPEFLIYFQGTGAADDSGLPNDRFFAVRPEGSVSTLKIQRTERGDSAVYLCASSFITSHEQSFGPGTRLTVL.